A selection of T cell receptor beta chains follows, all from one sample in a study of T-cell reconstitution after alpha-beta-depleted transplantation in children. From the PCR reads, TCRdb called clonotypes with MiXCR, one entry per CDR3 protein. The sample has around 300,000 distinct CDR3 sequences; about a tenth are singletons. Material: PBMCs, obtained before TCRalphabeta/CD19-depleted stem cell transplant. All receptors derive from a boy younger than two with acute myeloid leukemia, due to receive a stem cell transplant. The CDR3 runs from the conserved cysteine through the conserved F or W. The D gene is left open where the match is weak. The size entry is marked missing in some rows and otherwise reads once, few, many or a size class.

V: TRBV4-1; size: many; J: TRBJ2-7; D: -; DNA: TGCGCCAGCAGCCAAGACACCGGGGGCTCCTACGAGCAGTACTTC; CDR3: CASSQDTGGSYEQYF
V: TRBV9; size: many; J: TRBJ2-1; D: -; DNA: TGTGCCAGCAGCGTCGGACGCGATGAGCAGTTCTTC; CDR3: CASSVGRDEQFF
V: TRBV6-2/TRBV6-3; size: many; J: TRBJ2-1; D: -; DNA: TGTGCCAGCGCAACAGGGTACTACTACAATGAGCAGTTCTTC; CDR3: CASATGYYYNEQFF
V: TRBV10-3; size: many; J: TRBJ2-7; D: -; DNA: TGTGCCATCAGTGGGAGAGACAGGACCTACGAGCAGTACTTC; CDR3: CAISGRDRTYEQYF
V: TRBV28; size: many; J: TRBJ2-1; D: TRBD2; DNA: TGTGCCAGCAGACTAGCGGGAGGCAATGAGCAGTTCTTC; CDR3: CASRLAGGNEQFF
V: TRBV12-3/TRBV12-4; size: many; J: TRBJ2-1; D: -; DNA: TGTGCCAGCAGTTCCCCCCGGGGGTACAATGAGCAGTTCTTC; CDR3: CASSSPRGYNEQFF
V: TRBV5-1; size: many; J: TRBJ2-7; D: -; DNA: TGCGCCAGCAGCTTGCACAGCGCCTACTCCTACGAGCAGTACTTC; CDR3: CASSLHSAYSYEQYF
V: TRBV29-1; size: many; J: TRBJ2-5; D: -; DNA: TGCAGCGTTAACGCAGGGTTTGAAGAGACCCAGTACTTC; CDR3: CSVNAGFEETQYF
V: TRBV6-2/TRBV6-3; size: -; J: TRBJ2-4; D: -; DNA: TGTGCCAGCAGGCTACGGGCACTAGCCAAAAACATTCAGTACTTC; CDR3: CASRLRALAKNIQYF
V: TRBV7-2; size: many; J: TRBJ2-3; D: TRBD2; DNA: TGTGCCAGCAGCTTCCTTAGCGGGGGGGCTAATACGCAGTATTTT; CDR3: CASSFLSGGANTQYF
V: TRBV12-3/TRBV12-4; size: many; J: TRBJ1-2; D: -; DNA: TGTGCCAGCAGTTTCCGCTGGGGCCCGGGTGGCTACACCTTC; CDR3: CASSFRWGPGGYTF
V: TRBV12-3/TRBV12-4; size: many; J: TRBJ2-7; D: -; DNA: TGTGCCAGCAGTTCACCTGGGGGGGGCCAGAACGAGCAGTACTTC; CDR3: CASSSPGGGQNEQYF
V: TRBV20-1; size: few; J: TRBJ1-5; D: -; DNA: TGCAGTGCTAGACCTTCGGGGGGGGAACGGCCCCAGCATTTT; CDR3: CSARPSGGERPQHF
V: TRBV5-1; size: many; J: TRBJ2-1; D: TRBD1; DNA: TGCGCCAGCAGCTGGGGGACAGGACGGGGTGAGCAGTTCTTC; CDR3: CASSWGTGRGEQFF
V: TRBV4-3; size: few; J: TRBJ1-6; D: -; DNA: TGCGCCAGCAGCCAAGAGCGGGATTCACCCCTCCACTTT; CDR3: CASSQERDSPLHF
V: TRBV27; size: -; J: TRBJ2-5; D: -; DNA: TGTGCCAGCAGTTTATCGGCAGGGCTGGTCCAAGAGACCCAGTACTTC; CDR3: CASSLSAGLVQETQYF
V: TRBV18; size: many; J: TRBJ2-4; D: -; DNA: TGTGCCAGCTCACCTGGAAGGGCCAAAAACATTCAGTACTTC; CDR3: CASSPGRAKNIQYF
V: TRBV20-1; size: many; J: TRBJ2-7; D: TRBD1; DNA: TGCAGTGCTACCCCCGGGACAGACACATACGAGCAGTACTTC; CDR3: CSATPGTDTYEQYF
V: TRBV10-2; size: -; J: TRBJ2-7; D: TRBD1; DNA: TGCGCCAGCAGGGCCCGACAGGGCCTCGGGTCAAGCTCCTACGAGCAGTACTTC; CDR3: CASRARQGLGSSSYEQYF
V: TRBV28; size: few; J: TRBJ2-4; D: TRBD2; DNA: TGTGCCAGCAGTTACCAACCTTTGACTAGCGGAGGTTCCACGGCCAAAAACATTCAGTACTTC; CDR3: CASSYQPLTSGGSTAKNIQYF
V: TRBV30; size: -; J: TRBJ1-3; D: -; DNA: TGTGCCTGGATGGTTGACTCTGGAAACACCATATATTTT; CDR3: CAWMVDSGNTIYF
V: TRBV6-2/TRBV6-3; size: many; J: TRBJ2-4; D: -; DNA: TGTGCCAGCAGCTCTACTAGCAGTGAAGCCAAAAACATTCAGTACTTC; CDR3: CASSSTSSEAKNIQYF
V: TRBV4-2; size: -; J: TRBJ2-3; D: -; DNA: TGTGCCAGCAGCCAAGATTCCGCAGGAGGTCCGCAGTATTTT; CDR3: CASSQDSAGGPQYF
V: TRBV6-4; size: many; J: TRBJ2-1; D: TRBD2; DNA: TGTGCCAGCACCGTAGCGGGAGGGGAGTACAATGAGCAGTTCTTC; CDR3: CASTVAGGEYNEQFF
V: TRBV12-5; size: many; J: TRBJ2-7; D: -; DNA: TGTGCTAGTGGTTTGGTAAGCCTCCTAACTAGTGCAGGGGAGCAGTACTTC; CDR3: CASGLVSLLTSAGEQYF
V: TRBV7-9; size: many; J: TRBJ2-7; D: -; DNA: TGTGCCAGCAGCTTATCCCCAGGGGGGAGCTTCTACGAGCAGTACTTC; CDR3: CASSLSPGGSFYEQYF
V: TRBV10-3; size: many; J: TRBJ2-1; D: -; DNA: TGTGCCATAGGCCCAAGGCCTTGGAATGAGCAGTTCTTC; CDR3: CAIGPRPWNEQFF
V: TRBV29-1; size: -; J: TRBJ2-3; D: -; DNA: TGCAGCGTTGACAGTGGAGTGACAGATACGCAGTATTTT; CDR3: CSVDSGVTDTQYF
V: TRBV3-1; size: many; J: TRBJ2-1; D: TRBD2; DNA: TGTGCCAGCAGCCCGACGGGACTAGCGTACAATGAGCAGTTCTTC; CDR3: CASSPTGLAYNEQFF
V: TRBV20-1; size: many; J: TRBJ2-1; D: TRBD2; DNA: TGCAGTGCTAGCGAACTAGCGGGACATGCCTACAATGAGCAGTTCTTC; CDR3: CSASELAGHAYNEQFF
V: TRBV10-3; size: many; J: TRBJ2-1; D: TRBD2; DNA: TGTGCCATCAGTGATTGGACTAGTCGGGACAATGAGCAGTTCTTC; CDR3: CAISDWTSRDNEQFF
V: TRBV19; size: few; J: TRBJ2-2; D: -; DNA: TGTGCCAGTAGTATACGCAGGGATATGAACACCGGGGAGCTGTTTTTT; CDR3: CASSIRRDMNTGELFF
V: TRBV28; size: many; J: TRBJ2-1; D: TRBD1; DNA: TGTGCCAGCAGACCTGGGACAGCCAGCGGGCAGTTCTTC; CDR3: CASRPGTASGQFF
V: TRBV7-7; size: many; J: TRBJ2-5; D: -; DNA: TGTGCCAGCAGCTTAGGATTACGGACCCAAGAGACCCAGTACTTC; CDR3: CASSLGLRTQETQYF
V: TRBV11-2; size: few; J: TRBJ1-2; D: TRBD1; DNA: TGTGCCAGCAGCTTAAATCGAGGACAGGGCCGGTATGGCTACACCTTC; CDR3: CASSLNRGQGRYGYTF
V: TRBV28; size: many; J: TRBJ2-1; D: -; DNA: TGTGCCAGCAGTTTCGTCCCCCCGGCAGCTCCCTACAATGAGCAGTTCTTC; CDR3: CASSFVPPAAPYNEQFF
V: TRBV7-9; size: many; J: TRBJ2-1; D: -; DNA: TGTGCCAGCAGCCCCGATACTAGCACGCCTGAGCAGTTCTTC; CDR3: CASSPDTSTPEQFF
V: TRBV10-3; size: many; J: TRBJ2-2; D: TRBD2; DNA: TGTGCCATCAGTGAGTCGATTAGACTAGCAGCTGGGGAGCTGTTTTTT; CDR3: CAISESIRLAAGELFF
V: TRBV4-2; size: many; J: TRBJ1-1; D: -; DNA: TGTGCCAGCAGCCAAGATAGTATGAACACTGAAGCTTTCTTT; CDR3: CASSQDSMNTEAFF
V: TRBV15; size: many; J: TRBJ1-3; D: -; DNA: TGTGCCACCAAGGGCGGACACAACTCTGGAAACACCATATATTTT; CDR3: CATKGGHNSGNTIYF
V: TRBV10-3; size: many; J: TRBJ2-7; D: -; DNA: TGTGCCATCAGTGAAGGAGGGAACGAGCAGTACTTC; CDR3: CAISEGGNEQYF
V: TRBV3-1; size: -; J: TRBJ2-4; D: TRBD1; DNA: TGTGCCAGCAGCCAAGGGGGACAGCTAGGAGCCAAAAACATTCAGTACTTC; CDR3: CASSQGGQLGAKNIQYF
V: TRBV29-1; size: many; J: TRBJ2-1; D: -; DNA: TGCAGCGTCCCGCTAGGGACAATCTACAATGAGCAGTTCTTC; CDR3: CSVPLGTIYNEQFF
V: TRBV28; size: -; J: TRBJ2-5; D: -; DNA: TGTGCCAGCAGTTTTTCCCTGCTGACGGGGGCGGGGGAGACCCAGTACTTC; CDR3: CASSFSLLTGAGETQYF
V: TRBV20-1; size: many; J: TRBJ1-2; D: -; DNA: TGCAGTGCTAGAGAGAATGGCTACACCTTC; CDR3: CSARENGYTF
V: TRBV28; size: many; J: TRBJ2-3; D: -; DNA: TGTGCCAGCAGTTTAGGGTGGGGCCAGTATTTT; CDR3: CASSLGWGQYF
V: TRBV7-9; size: many; J: TRBJ2-5; D: TRBD1; DNA: TGTGCCAGCAGTGGACAGGGTCAAGGGACCCAGTACTTC; CDR3: CASSGQGQGTQYF